The 20 T cell receptor beta chains below all came from one sample that was sequenced in a study of cytomegalovirus exposure and HLA in healthy donors. PCR was performed using 60 Vbeta and 13 Jbeta primers. Data came from immunoSEQ multiplex PCR; TCRdb stores just in-frame clones and leaves some out. The table has around 120,000 clones, roughly 80% seen once; the top ten hold 30%. Source material: PBMCs. The receptors were sampled from a man aged 55 to 70 in good health and CMV-seropositive.

The chain links TRBV11-2 to TRBJ1-2; 8 bases line up with TRBD1. The V and J ends lost 1 base and 5 bases, in that order; junction bases with no gene match: 0. CDR3 size: 13 residues. Germline loops: CDR1 SGHAT, CDR2 FQNNGV. CDR3 loop: CASSLGTGYGYTF. For the CDR3, the DNA is TGTGCCAGCAGCTTAGGGACAGGGTATGGCTACACCTTC.

The chain employs TRBV5-4 and TRBJ2-7, with D possibly TRBD2 on 7 matching bases. The CDR3 sequence is 14 residues long. Per the germline V gene, CDR1 is SGHNT and CDR2 is YYREEE (reference sequence). V was shortened by 0 bases and J by 3 bases, with 10 bases between the two germline ends. The CDR3 DNA follows: TGTGCCAGCAGCTTGGGAGGGGGGGACTACGAGCAGTACTTC. Translated, it gives CASSLGGGDYEQYF.

The chain couples TRBV11-2 to TRBJ1-5, with 8 bases fitting TRBD1. Per germline, CDR1 SGHAT and CDR2 FQNNGV. CDR3 length: 13 amino acids. The junction had 2 bases not matched to a gene; V was cut back by 5 bases and J by 5 bases. CDR3 DNA: TGTGCCAGCAGCCAGGACAGGGATCAGCCCCAGCATTTT. This sequence encodes CASSQDRDQPQHF.

The gene calls are TRBV5-8 and TRBJ1-1; D call uncertain. The CDR3 runs 15 residues. Deletions cut 8 bases from V and 1 base from J, with 18 bases between. Germline loops: CDR1 SGHTS, CDR2 YDEGEE. The CDR3, as DNA: TGTGCCAGTCGGCGGGAAGGTGAAAAGAACACTGAAGCTTTCTTT. It is translated as CASRREGEKNTEAFF.

This clone has just a few counts. The rearrangement joins TRBV28 to TRBJ1-2; TRBD1 might be the D (5 bases). Trimming took 2 bases from V and 5 from J, leaving 9 bases between them. The CDR3 consists of 13 residues. Germline V gene lookup returns CDR1 MDHEN and CDR2 SYDVKM. The CDR3 bases are TGTGCCAGCAGTTTAAGACAGCTTTATGGCTACACCTTC. Its translation: CASSLRQLYGYTF.

The chain's CDR3 is CASSGQGVYLFF. CDR3 nucleotide sequence: TGCGCCAGCAGTGGGCAGGGGGTTTATCTGTTCTTC. This chain uses TRBV10-2 with TRBJ2-1; the match to TRBD1 covers 7 bases. The CDR3 consists of 12 residues. Per the germline V gene, CDR1 is WSHSY and CDR2 is SAAADI. The trim removed 4 bases at V and 15 bases at J, leaving 9 bases unmatched.

This sequence joins TRBV6-1 and TRBJ2-3, with TRBD2 matching 8 bases. Germline V lookup: CDR1 MNHNS, CDR2 SASEGT. The CDR3 is 13 residues long. After removal of 6 bases from V and 5 bases from J, the junction contained 4 bases not matched to a gene. The CDR3 spells CASSLRGGDTQYF. The CDR3 bases are TGTGCCAGCAGCCTACGGGGGGGAGATACGCAGTATTTT.

The chain is built from TRBV7-9 and TRBJ1-2; 9 bases align to TRBD1. Germline CDR1 is SEHNR and CDR2 is FQNEAQ (reference sequence). V gave up 5 bases and J gave up 4 bases; unmatched junction bases: 8. This CDR3 comprises 15 residues. The CDR3 loop reads CASSPERDRAYGYTF. In DNA, the CDR3 is TGTGCCAGCAGCCCCGAGCGGGACAGGGCCTATGGCTACACCTTC.

The chain recombines TRBV7-6 with TRBJ2-1; unclear D gene. This CDR3 has 13 residues. Germline loops: CDR1 SGHVS, CDR2 FNYEAQ. V was cut by 5 bases and J by 7 bases, with 12 bases left in between. The CDR3 bases are TGTGCCAGCAGCAAATCCGAGTTGAATGAGCAGTTCTTC. It yields the protein CASSKSELNEQFF.

The chain combines TRBV6-1 with TRBJ1-4, with a possible D match to TRBD1 (6 bases). CDR3 length: 12 residues. Germline-derived CDR1 and CDR2 are MNHNS and SASEGT. V shed 0 bases and J shed 14 bases, with 10 bases lying between them. The CDR3 bases are TGTGCCAGCAGTGAAGCTGGACAGAACCTGTTTTTT. Translated: CASSEAGQNLFF.

The genes are TRBV7-6 and TRBJ2-5; weak D call: TRBD2 (5 bases). The germline V gene encodes CDR1 SGHVS and CDR2 FNYEAQ. The CDR3 spans 16 residues. V dropped 0 bases and J dropped 3 bases, with 14 bases sitting between them. CDR3 in amino acids: CASSLARSEGEETQYF. For the CDR3, the DNA is TGTGCCAGCAGCTTAGCGCGCTCAGAGGGAGAAGAGACCCAGTACTTC. Using reference TRBV7-6 and TRBJ2-5 for the parts outside the CDR3, the full variable domain is GAGVSQSPRYKVTKRGQDVALRCDPISGHVSLYWYRQALGQGPEFLTYFNYEAQQDKSGLPNDRFSAERPEGSISTLTIQRTEQRDSAMYRCASSLARSEGEETQYFGPGTRLLVL.

The V gene is TRBV30, the J gene TRBJ1-1; D gene uncertain. This CDR3 spans 12 amino acids. V was clipped by 2 bases and J by 3 bases, with 7 bases between them. The germline CDR1 and CDR2 sequences are GTSNPN and SVGIG (reference sequence). The CDR3 here is CAWSRGYTEAFF. The CDR3 DNA sequence: TGTGCCTGGAGTCGGGGATACACTGAAGCTTTCTTT.

In this sample, this clone turned up a few times. The chain joins TRBV5-6 to TRBJ2-1; 9 bases line up with TRBD1. V lost 0 bases to trimming and J lost 8 bases; unmatched junction nucleotides: 12. The CDR3 contains 17 residues. From germline, CDR1 is SGHDT and CDR2 YYEEEE. The CDR3: CASSLERWGQGVDEQFF. In DNA form, the CDR3 reads TGTGCCAGCAGCTTGGAGCGATGGGGACAGGGAGTCGATGAGCAGTTCTTC.

The rearrangement links TRBV7-9 to TRBJ1-6; perhaps TRBD1 as D (6 bases). Germline V gene lookup returns CDR1 SEHNR and CDR2 FQNEAQ (reference sequence). This CDR3 spans 13 amino acids. The ends were cut back, 5 bases at V and 10 bases at J, with 12 bases in the middle. The CDR3: CASSLGTRSPLHF. In DNA form, the CDR3 reads TGTGCCAGCAGCCTAGGGACAAGGTCACCCCTCCACTTT.

This clone was recorded only once. The genes are TRBV9 and TRBJ2-5; TRBD2 matches at 11 bases. The J call may not be correct, given that the DNA end is closer to TRBJ2-7. Looked up from germline, CDR1 is SGDLS and CDR2 is YYNGEE. The CDR3 sequence is 15 residues long. CDR3 protein: CASSELAGETYEQYF. The CDR3 DNA follows: TGTGCCAGCAGCGAACTAGCGGGAGAAACTTACGAGCAGTACTTC.

CDR3 DNA sequence: TGTGCCTGGAGTTACCCGGGACAGAGGGATCCTTTCCCTAGCAATCAGCCCCAGCATTTT. Translating it yields CAWSYPGQRDPFPSNQPQHF. The J gene is TRBJ1-5, the V gene TRBV30; TRBD1 aligns across 7 bases. J was trimmed by 0 bases and V by 2 bases; bases with no gene match: 19. CDR3 length: 20 residues. CDR1 and CDR2 (germline): GTSNPN, SVGIG (reference sequence).

The chain uses TRBV4-1 and TRBJ2-5, with TRBD2 identical over 7 bases. Unmatched junction bases numbered 6, after V lost 3 bases and J lost 5 bases. From germline, CDR1 is MGHRA and CDR2 YSYEKL. CDR3 length equals 14 residues. CDR3 DNA sequence: TGCGCCAGCAGCCACCTGGGAGGGAGTGAGACCCAGTACTTC. The encoded protein is CASSHLGGSETQYF.

V and J are TRBV11-2 and TRBJ1-5; D gene uncertain. CDR1 is SGHAT and CDR2 is FQNNGV in the germline V gene. Trimming removed 4 bases from V and 0 bases from J, with 16 bases in between. The CDR3 has 17 residues. The CDR3 DNA reads as TGTGCCAGCAGCTCCATGACGGGAACTTATAGCAATCAGCCCCAGCATTTT. It codes for CASSSMTGTYSNQPQHF.

The chain couples TRBV4-1 to TRBJ2-2, with 8 bases matching TRBD2. Germline V lookup: CDR1 MGHRA, CDR2 YSYEKL. The ends lost 3 bases at V and 5 bases at J; junction bases unmatched: 5. The length of the CDR3 is 15 residues. The CDR3 DNA is TGCGCCAGCAGCCAGGGACTAGGGGGGACCGGGGAGCTGTTTTTT. This sequence encodes CASSQGLGGTGELFF.

The chain combines TRBV30 with TRBJ1-2; D unresolved. Germline V CDR1 and CDR2: GTSNPN, SVGIG (reference sequence). Deletions cut 5 bases from V and 4 bases from J, with 8 bases between. The CDR3 extends over 11 amino acids. This CDR3 reads CAWEESYGYTF. The CDR3 region has the DNA TGTGCCTGGGAAGAGAGCTATGGCTACACCTTC.